The entry below gives a single TCR beta chain sequence along with its context. Trimming cost V 0 bases and J 3 bases, with 8 bases left between them. Germline loops: CDR1 SGHNT, CDR2 YYREEE (reference sequence). This CDR3 is 14 amino acids long. This sample stems from a study of T cell changes during pregnancy in multiple sclerosis. Sequencing was performed with immunoSEQ multiplex PCR; in TCRdb, only in-frame clones are kept and a portion is missing. The repertoire holds some 60,000 clones, with more than 75% as singletons. The chain joins TRBV5-4 to TRBJ2-3; a possible D gene is TRBD2 (5 bases). This sequence was found in a female donor in good health, enrolled as a control in a pregnancy study. The sequences come from peripheral blood, collected in the first trimester of pregnancy. CDR3 sequence reads: CASSLEGSTDTQYF. CDR3 bases: TGTGCCAGCAGCTTGGAAGGGAGTACAGATACGCAGTATTTT.